This T cell receptor (beta chain) was sequenced during a study of cytomegalovirus exposure and HLA in healthy donors. Study-wide results and caveats: The authors excluded some V segments, including TRBV6-2 and TRBV6-3, as indistinguishable. Confirmation was obtained in vitro that a few CMV-associated chains are specific for CMV antigens. CMV serostatus alone was available as immune exposure information.

Comments on this clone: Its antigen remains unidentified.

The PCR made use of 60 Vbeta and 13 Jbeta primers. Source study methods: A later analysis counted about 80 million unique TCR beta chains, 9.5 million to 13 million shared. The table came from immunoSEQ multiplex PCR; TCRdb's copy has only in-frame clones and leaves some out. D and trimming were read from the DNA, whereas the V and J calls and clone size are those reported in that table. Among tens of thousands of clones listed, 72% were seen once. J was trimmed by 4 bases and V by 6 bases; bases with no gene match: 8. CDR1 is SGHVS and CDR2 is FNYEAQ in the germline V gene. This CDR3 has 15 residues.

The TCR originated in a woman between 45 and 60 years old in good health and CMV-seropositive. This chain joins TRBV7-6 and TRBJ1-1, with 10 bases identical to TRBD1. The material sequenced was PBMCs. The CDR3, as DNA: TGTGCCAGCAGTTCCGCCCGGACAGGGGGCACTGAAGCTTTCTTT. Amino acid sequence: CASSSARTGGTEAFF.